These 22 T cell receptor beta chains were sequenced from one sample in a study of blood T cell repertoires in COVID-19. TCRdb's table, derived via immunoSEQ multiplex PCR, lists solely in-frame clones and lacks some. Of hundreds of thousands of clones in the sample, 88% were seen once. Sequencing was performed on PBMCs or T cells enriched from blood (not recorded which). These receptors were taken from a woman in her sixties or seventies in a cohort exposed to, infected with or recovered from COVID-19 (not recorded which).

The sample holds one count of this clone. The V call is TRBV19, the J call TRBJ1-1, with a possible D match to TRBD1 (6 bases). V was shortened by 7 bases and J by 5 bases, with 14 bases between the two germline ends. Germline CDR1 LNHDA, CDR2 SQIVND (reference sequence). The CDR3 contains 13 residues. CDR3 nucleotide sequence: TGTGCCAGTAATCAGGGGTCGGGAACTGAAGCTTTCTTT. Its protein product is CASNQGSGTEAFF.

The CDR3 loop reads CASSLTSTFGYTF. The CDR3 DNA reads TGTGCCAGCAGTTTAACTTCTACCTTTGGCTACACCTTC. The chain recombines TRBV27 with TRBJ1-2; no reliable D call. V gave up 2 bases and J gave up 7 bases, with 11 bases separating them. Germline V CDR1 and CDR2: MNHEY, SMNVEV (reference sequence). This CDR3 comprises 13 residues.

The gene calls are TRBV4-1 and TRBJ2-5; 8 bases are shared with TRBD2. Trimming at V came to 0 bases and at J to 5 bases, leaving 11 bases not matched to a gene. This CDR3 contains 17 residues. CDR1 MGHRA and CDR2 YSYEKL come from the germline V gene. This CDR3 is CASSQDTSGTSRETQYF. The CDR3 DNA is TGCGCCAGCAGCCAAGATACTAGCGGAACTTCCCGGGAGACCCAGTACTTC.

This clone was picked up one time. The chain couples TRBV5-1 to TRBJ1-2, with D perhaps TRBD1 (6 bases). V lost 0 bases to trimming and J lost 4 bases, with 13 bases between them. The length of the CDR3 is 15 residues. The germline V gene encodes CDR1 SGHRS and CDR2 YFSETQ. The CDR3 DNA is TGCGCCAGCAGCTTGGATGGACAGAGGACCTATGGCTACACCTTC. This sequence encodes CASSLDGQRTYGYTF.

The V gene is TRBV2, the J gene TRBJ2-7; perhaps TRBD2 as D (6 bases). The CDR3 runs 15 residues. V was trimmed by 7 bases and J by 7 bases, leaving 23 bases between them. Germline V lookup: CDR1 SNHLY, CDR2 FYNNEI. The CDR3 bases are TGTGCCAGCAATTCCTGGGCGGGATCCCTACAAGAGCAGTACTTC. Translated: CASNSWAGSLQEQYF.

The rearrangement joins TRBV4-1 to TRBJ1-2, with 7 bases identical to TRBD1. V lost 5 bases to trimming and J lost 4 bases; unmatched junction nucleotides: 7. Germline lookup yields CDR1 MGHRA and CDR2 YSYEKL. The CDR3 has 14 residues. The CDR3 nucleotides are TGCGCCAGCAGCAGAACAGGGGATACCTATGGCTACACCTTC. This encodes CASSRTGDTYGYTF.

For this clone: Other DNA sequences in this specimen translate into the identical CDR3. V gene TRBV12-3 or TRBV12-4 combines with J gene TRBJ2-3; D call uncertain. The CDR3 contains 13 residues. The ends were cut back, 6 bases at V and 0 bases at J, with 7 bases in the middle. DNA for the CDR3: TGTGCCAGCAGGCTCGCGAGCACAGATACGCAGTATTTT. Protein: CASRLASTDTQYF.

The V gene is TRBV11-1, the J gene TRBJ1-4, with a weak D call TRBD1 (6 bases). V lost 2 bases, J lost 0 bases, and 10 bases lay in between. The CDR3 is made up of 16 amino acids. Looked up from germline, CDR1 is SGHAT and CDR2 is FQDESV (reference sequence). The CDR3 sequence: CASSLSRTATNEKLFF. The CDR3 DNA follows: TGTGCCAGCAGCTTATCGAGGACAGCAACTAATGAAAAACTGTTTTTT.

The J gene is TRBJ2-7, the V gene TRBV11-2; D is ambiguous. CDR3 length equals 15 residues. Germline assignment: CDR1 SGHAT and CDR2 FQNNGV. With 2 bases removed from V and 0 bases from J, the gap between germline ends came to 11 bases. CDR3 DNA: TGTGCCAGCAGCTTATCAATAGTAGTCTCCTACGAGCAGTACTTC. It yields the protein CASSLSIVVSYEQYF. Full variable domain (remainder filled in from reference TRBV11-2 and TRBJ2-7): EAGVAQSPRYKIIEKRQSVAFWCNPISGHATLYWYQQILGQGPKLLIQFQNNGVVDDSQLPKDRFSAERLKGVDSTLKIQPAKLEDSAVYLCASSLSIVVSYEQYFGPGTRLTVT.

This chain uses TRBV7-2 with TRBJ2-7; 8 bases fit TRBD2. CDR3 length: 15 residues. The trim removed 1 base at V and 5 bases at J, leaving 7 bases unmatched. Germline V gene lookup returns CDR1 SGHTA and CDR2 FQGNSA. The CDR3 loop reads CASSLDPGLGNEQYF. CDR3 DNA sequence: TGTGCCAGCAGCTTAGACCCGGGACTAGGAAACGAGCAGTACTTC.

The J gene is TRBJ2-1, the V gene TRBV21-1; the table gives TRBD2 as D, unverified against the DNA. TRBV21-1 has pseudogene status. CDR3 length equals 15 residues. This CDR3 reads CASSGHVAGEDEQFF. CDR3 DNA sequence: TGTGCCAGCAGCGGCCACGTAGCGGGAGAGGATGAGCAGTTCTTC.

This clone was seen only once. The chain is built from TRBV19 and TRBJ1-2; D is unresolved. V dropped 3 bases and J dropped 4 bases, with 9 bases sitting between them. This CDR3 region has 13 residues. CDR1 LNHDA and CDR2 SQIVND come from the germline V gene (reference sequence). For the CDR3, the DNA is TGTGCCAGTAGTATCGAGGGAGGCTATGGCTACACCTTC. It translates to CASSIEGGYGYTF.

The rearrangement joins TRBV7-2 to TRBJ1-5; 7 bases agree with TRBD1. CDR1 and CDR2 (germline): SGHTA, FQGNSA. The CDR3 contains 15 residues. The V and J ends lost 3 bases and 4 bases, in that order; junction bases with no gene match: 6. The CDR3 sequence is CASSFLAGGNQPQHF. The CDR3 DNA sequence: TGTGCCAGCAGCTTTTTAGCAGGGGGTAATCAGCCCCAGCATTTT.

The genes are TRBV7-6 and TRBJ2-6; the match to TRBD1 covers 8 bases. Germline CDR1 is SGHVS and CDR2 is FNYEAQ. Losses at the gene ends were 5 bases for V and 2 bases for J; bases not matched to a gene: 2. This CDR3 has 15 residues. CDR3 protein: CASSTTGAGANVLTF. The CDR3 DNA reads as TGTGCCAGCAGCACGACAGGGGCTGGGGCCAACGTCCTGACTTTC.

This rearrangement joins TRBV28 to TRBJ2-7; D gene ambiguous. Between the trimmed V and J ends, which lost 4 bases and 0 bases, there was a span of 13 bases. Germline CDR1 reads MDHEN; CDR2 reads SYDVKM. This CDR3 contains 15 residues. The CDR3 sequence is CASSSAYRFSYEQYF. The CDR3 DNA reads as TGTGCCAGCAGTTCCGCCTACCGGTTCTCCTACGAGCAGTACTTC.

The chain has TRBV18 and TRBJ2-3, with D perhaps TRBD1 (5 bases). Germline V gives CDR1 KGHSH, CDR2 LQKENI. The CDR3 is 14 amino acids. The V and J ends lost 4 bases and 0 bases respectively, with 8 bases between them. The CDR3 loop is CASSLQVSTDTQYF. The CDR3 bases are TGTGCCAGCTCACTACAGGTTAGCACAGATACGCAGTATTTT.

The V gene is TRBV19, the J gene TRBJ2-7; 9 bases fit TRBD2. CDR1 LNHDA and CDR2 SQIVND come from the germline V gene (reference sequence). Trimming removed 3 bases from V and 0 bases from J; junction bases left unmatched: 12. This CDR3 region has 18 residues. CDR3 DNA sequence: TGTGCCAGTAGTATTACCCCCCGGACTAGCGTAAGCTCCTACGAGCAGTACTTC. As protein: CASSITPRTSVSSYEQYF.

The V and J genes are TRBV20-1 and TRBJ1-5, with no clear D. V was shortened by 3 bases and J by 5 bases, with 5 bases between the two germline ends. This CDR3 region has 11 residues. In germline, CDR1 is DFQATT, CDR2 SNEGSKA (reference sequence). CDR3 in DNA: TGCAGTGCTAGTTCCGATCAGCCCCAGCATTTT. Translated, it gives CSASSDQPQHF.

The J gene is TRBJ2-7, the V gene TRBV9; 12 positions match TRBD1. The CDR3 totals 14 residues. Germline CDR1 SGDLS, CDR2 YYNGEE. V was pared by 8 bases and J by 5 bases, with 8 bases of the junction left unmatched. Written as DNA, the CDR3 is TGTGCCAGTCAACCGGGACAGGGGGCCCACGAGCAGTACTTC. Its protein is CASQPGQGAHEQYF.

The chain links TRBV7-8 to TRBJ1-2; the D gene is possibly TRBD1 (5 bases). Germline-derived CDR1 and CDR2 are SGHVS and FQNEAQ. Trimming took 2 bases from V and 4 from J, leaving 8 bases between them. The CDR3 contains 13 residues. In DNA form, the CDR3 reads TGTGCCAGCAGCTTAAGCACAGGCTATGGCTACACCTTC. This gives the protein CASSLSTGYGYTF. Complete variable domain (other parts from reference TRBV7-8 and TRBJ1-2): GAGVSQSPRYKVAKRGQDVALRCDPISGHVSLFWYQQALGQGPEFLTYFQNEAQLDKSGLPSDRFFAERPEGSVSTLKIQRTQQEDSAVYLCASSLSTGYGYTFGSGTRLTVV.

V is TRBV28 and J is TRBJ2-3, with TRBD2 matching over 16 bases. Germline CDR1 is MDHEN and CDR2 is SYDVKM. CDR3 length: 19 amino acids. J gave up 2 bases and V 2 bases, and 7 bases lay outside the gene matches. The CDR3 loop reads CASSLGPGLAGGDTDTQYF. The CDR3 DNA is TGTGCCAGCAGTTTAGGACCGGGACTAGCGGGAGGGGACACAGATACGCAGTATTTT.

The rearrangement uses TRBV11-2 and TRBJ2-5, with TRBD1 identical over 9 bases. The CDR3 is 15 amino acids. The J segment lost 1 base and the V segment lost 2 bases, leaving 2 bases of the junction unmatched. CDR1 and CDR2 (germline): SGHAT, FQNNGV. The CDR3 DNA reads as TGTGCCAGCAGCTTACGGGACAGGGTCCAAGAGACCCAGTACTTC. Translating it yields CASSLRDRVQETQYF.